What follows describes a single T cell receptor beta chain. Antigen unknown. CDR3 length: 12 amino acids. Per germline, CDR1 SGHRS and CDR2 YFSETQ. The sample belongs to a study of monozygotic twins with inflammatory bowel disease. Whole-study findings and limits: Researchers report that IBD patients shared fewer clonotypes with others than healthy twins, especially amid disease activity.

From its re-call of the 5' RACE reads, TCRdb lists each CDR3 protein once, without DNA. Its table lists fewer than 550,000 distinct CDR3 sequences. The chain carries TRBV5-1 and TRBJ2-3. The source of this sequence is a human donor with ulcerative colitis or Crohn's disease, or a healthy co-twin of an affected twin (not recorded which). The sample consisted of blood. The CDR3 is CASFAGTDTQYF.